The source of this T cell receptor (beta chain) is a study of blood T cells in healthy people across ages. Looking at the study overall: T cells yielded about one barcoded beta molecule per two cells through template switching.

With a J-beta primer mix and a sample-barcoded 5' primer, a second PCR ran about 6 to 11 cycles. TCRdb ran MiXCR on the 5' RACE reads and lists one entry per CDR3 protein. This table has 650,000 to 700,000 distinct CDR3 sequences, about 30% appearing once. The CDR3 has 14 amino acids. Trimming took off 5 bases at V and 9 bases at J, with 14 bases between the two ends. Germline V gene lookup returns CDR1 SGHVS and CDR2 FQNEAQ. Sequencing was performed on blood. This clonotype originated in a woman aged 80 or over in good health. The V and J genes are TRBV7-8 and TRBJ1-6, with D unclear. CDR3 loop: CASSPTRQLSPLHF. DNA of the CDR3: TGTGCCAGCAGCCCCACCCGACAACTTTCACCCCTCCACTTT.